What follows are 20 T cell receptor beta chains derived from one specimen sequenced in a study of response to subunit inactivated influenza vaccine. From the RT-PCR reads, TCRdb called clonotypes with MiXCR, one entry per CDR3 protein. The table shows about 570,000 distinct CDR3 sequences, with around 11% occurring only once. The starting material was PBMCs from blood, obtained on the day of vaccination. Receptor source: a man in his fifties or sixties who received an inactivated influenza vaccine.

The chain links TRBV12-3 or TRBV12-4 to TRBJ1-1; D uncertain. Between the trimmed V and J ends, which lost 3 bases and 3 bases, there was a span of 11 bases. The CDR3 extends over 14 amino acids. CDR3 residues: CASSFTGFDTEAFF. The CDR3, as DNA: TGTGCCAGCAGTTTCACGGGATTTGACACTGAAGCTTTCTTT.

This clonotype was counted a few times. The chain's CDR3 is CASRDRLAGNTIYF. CDR3 nucleotides: TGTGCCAGCAGGGACAGGTTAGCTGGAAACACCATATATTTT. This chain connects TRBV12-3 or TRBV12-4 to TRBJ1-3; 7 nucleotides line up with TRBD1. V trimming: 6 bases; J trimming: 2 bases; junction bases outside the gene matches: 4. The CDR3 runs 14 residues.

The sample holds many counts of this clonotype. The CDR3, as DNA: TGTGCCAGCAGTAACCGGGACAGGGTCACCGGGGAGCTGTTTTTT. Translating it yields CASSNRDRVTGELFF. The chain joins TRBV6-2 or TRBV6-3 to TRBJ2-2; 9 bases are a match to TRBD1. Germline values: CDR1 MNHEY, CDR2 SVGEGT. V lost 5 bases to trimming and J lost 4 bases; unmatched junction nucleotides: 5. CDR3 length equals 15 residues.

This clonotype was seen repeatedly, ten times or more. The chain couples TRBV5-1 to TRBJ2-2; tentatively, D is TRBD1 or TRBD2 (5 bases each). The ends were cut back, 4 bases at V and 3 bases at J, with 16 bases in the middle. Germline loops: CDR1 SGHRS, CDR2 YFSETQ. The CDR3 has 16 amino acids. The CDR3 DNA sequence: TGCGCCAGCAGCACAAGGGACCGGGGATACACCGGGGAGCTGTTTTTT. It codes for CASSTRDRGYTGELFF.

The chain carries TRBV7-3 and TRBJ2-1; D gene ambiguous. CDR3 length: 13 amino acids. Trimming pared 2 bases from V and 5 bases from J, leaving 7 bases between. CDR1 and CDR2 (germline): SGHTA, FQGTGA. The CDR3 loop is CASSLDHHNEQFF. The CDR3 region has the DNA TGTGCCAGCAGCTTAGACCATCACAATGAGCAGTTCTTC.

At least ten counts were recorded for this clonotype. This chain joins TRBV5-1 and TRBJ2-2; D is uncertain. Per the germline V gene, CDR1 is SGHRS and CDR2 is YFSETQ. V lost 7 bases and J 8 bases, leaving 24 bases between the germline ends. This CDR3 is built from 16 residues. For the CDR3, the DNA is TGCGCCAGCGTCGAATCCCCCCGGGCACAGAGGGGGGAGCTGTTTTTT. Translated, it gives CASVESPRAQRGELFF.

The chain joins TRBV12-3 or TRBV12-4 to TRBJ2-3; 12 bases line up with TRBD2. This CDR3 has 16 residues. Trimming at V came to 1 base and at J to 6 bases, leaving 5 bases not matched to a gene. CDR3 in DNA: TGTGCCAGCAGTTTAGATGCTAGCGGGAGGGCTGATACGCAGTATTTT. Its protein is CASSLDASGRADTQYF.

This rearrangement joins TRBV7-9 to TRBJ2-5, with D perhaps TRBD1 (5 bases). There are 15 residues in the CDR3. Germline CDR1 SEHNR, CDR2 FQNEAQ (reference sequence). V shed 2 bases and J shed 5 bases, with 15 bases lying between them. The DNA of the CDR3 is TGTGCCAGCAGCTTAATGGGGCAGGTCCGGGAGACCCAGTACTTC. It encodes CASSLMGQVRETQYF.

The rearrangement joins TRBV27 to TRBJ2-7; TRBD1 matches at 9 bases. With 3 bases clipped from V and 2 bases from J, the junction kept 11 bases outside the gene matches. Germline V gene lookup returns CDR1 MNHEY and CDR2 SMNVEV (reference sequence). This CDR3 region has 17 residues. For the CDR3, the DNA is TGTGCCAGCAGTTTTTCGCCGCCGGGACAGGGTCCCTACGAGCAGTACTTC. Translating gives CASSFSPPGQGPYEQYF.

This clonotype was counted a few times. The gene calls are TRBV3-1 and TRBJ2-5; 11 nucleotides line up with TRBD2. CDR1 LGHDT and CDR2 YNNKEL come from the germline V gene (reference sequence). The CDR3 consists of 14 residues. V was pared by 1 base and J by 7 bases, with 2 bases of the junction left unmatched. CDR3 bases: TGTGCCAGCAGCCAAGCCGGGACTAGCGGGACCCAGTACTTC. It translates to CASSQAGTSGTQYF.

This clonotype was seen at least ten times. The CDR3 DNA is TGTGCCAGCAGTTTACAAGGTAGCGGCACAGATACGCAGTATTTT. Its protein product is CASSLQGSGTDTQYF. The V gene is TRBV28, the J gene TRBJ2-3, with D perhaps matching TRBD2 (5 bases). V was trimmed by 2 bases and J by 1 base, leaving 10 bases between them. Germline V lookup: CDR1 MDHEN, CDR2 SYDVKM. This CDR3 spans 15 amino acids.

This CDR3 is CASSSYGRDGETQYF. The CDR3 DNA follows: TGCGCCAGCAGCTCGTATGGCAGGGACGGTGAGACCCAGTACTTC. The rearrangement joins TRBV5-1 to TRBJ2-5, with D perhaps matching TRBD1 or TRBD2 (5 bases each). There are 15 residues in the CDR3. V was pared by 3 bases and J by 5 bases, with 17 bases between. The V gene's germline CDR1 is SGHRS and CDR2 YFSETQ.

There are a few counts of this clonotype. The V and J genes are TRBV7-2 and TRBJ1-2; 7 nucleotides agree with TRBD1. Germline CDR1 is SGHTA and CDR2 is FQGNSA. This CDR3 comprises 15 residues. Unmatched junction bases numbered 8, after V lost 5 bases and J lost 2 bases. CDR3 DNA sequence: TGTGCCAGCAGCCGACAGGGAGGGGAGAACTATGGCTACACCTTC. This codes for CASSRQGGENYGYTF.

This clonotype was counted a few times. Here the CDR3 reads CASSYKLQGEKTGELFF. The CDR3 DNA reads TGTGCCAGCAGCTATAAGTTACAGGGGGAGAAGACCGGGGAGCTGTTTTTT. The chain carries TRBV11-2 and TRBJ2-2, with TRBD1 matching 8 bases. CDR1 SGHAT and CDR2 FQNNGV come from the germline V gene. V shed 4 bases and J 5 bases; nucleotides not matched to a gene: 12. The CDR3 contains 17 residues.

The sample holds a few counts of this clonotype. This chain links TRBV10-3 with TRBJ2-1; either TRBD1 or TRBD2 may fit D (5 bases each). The CDR3 runs 13 residues. The V end lost 11 bases, the J end lost 4 bases, and 15 bases lay between the germline ends. From germline, CDR1 is ENHRY and CDR2 SYGVKD. CDR3 DNA: TGTGCCGGGGGACCTTCCCTATACAATGAGCAGTTCTTC. Its protein is CAGGPSLYNEQFF.

This clonotype was recorded a few times. V usage is TRBV2 and J usage is TRBJ2-3; 9 nucleotides align to TRBD2. This CDR3 is 15 amino acids long. Looked up from germline, CDR1 is SNHLY and CDR2 is FYNNEI. V dropped 6 bases and J dropped 2; count of bases not matched to a gene: 6. DNA of the CDR3: TGTGCCAGCAGACAAGCGGGGGGTTACACAGATACGCAGTATTTT. Its translation is CASRQAGGYTDTQYF.

The rearrangement links TRBV30 to TRBJ1-2; 7 nucleotides agree with TRBD1. Trimming at V came to 2 bases and at J to 4 bases, leaving 7 bases not matched to a gene. Germline CDR1 and CDR2: GTSNPN and SVGIG (reference sequence). The CDR3 sequence is 14 residues long. The CDR3 region has the DNA TGTGCCTGGAGTCCACCGGGACAGACCTATGGCTACACCTTC. Protein sequence: CAWSPPGQTYGYTF. Filled out from reference TRBV30 and TRBJ1-2, the complete variable domain reads SQTIHQWPATLVQPVGSPLSLECTVEGTSNPNLYWYRQAAGRGLQLLFYSVGIGQISSEVPQNLSASRPQDRQFILSSKKLLLSDSGFYLCAWSPPGQTYGYTFGSGTRLTVV.

J is TRBJ2-3 and V is TRBV10-2; 12 nucleotides align to TRBD2. Germline CDR1 WSHSY, CDR2 SAAADI. The CDR3 is 16 amino acids. V lost 5 bases, J lost 2 bases, and 5 bases stayed unmatched. The chain's CDR3 is CASSHRLAGATDTQYF. CDR3 DNA sequence: TGCGCCAGCAGTCACAGACTAGCGGGGGCCACAGATACGCAGTATTTT.

The chain has TRBV20-1 and TRBJ1-4, with D perhaps matching TRBD1 (6 bases). V shed 5 bases and J shed 8 bases, with 15 bases lying between them. There are 13 residues in the CDR3. Germline V gives CDR1 DFQATT, CDR2 SNEGSKA (reference sequence). Here the CDR3 reads CSAGTRGREKLFF. CDR3 DNA: TGCAGTGCTGGGACAAGGGGTCGAGAAAAACTGTTTTTT.

Regarding this clonotype: This may be a read error: a much more frequent sequence differs by one nucleotide. The chain recombines TRBV20-1 with TRBJ2-3, with 9 bases matching TRBD1. The CDR3 contains 14 residues. CDR1 and CDR2 from the germline V gene are DFQATT and SNEGSKA (reference sequence). The DNA for the CDR3 is TGCAGTGCTTTCCGGGACAGGGTGACAGATACGCACTATTTT. This sequence encodes CSAFRDRVTDTHYF.